This T cell receptor beta chain emerged from a study of T cell responses to AZD1222 COVID-19 vaccine. Study context: Second-dose recipients at about 4 or about 12 weeks were treated as one pooled group. Whole-study findings and limits: Dominant at 160-218 and 743-854, vaccine-associated CD4 TCRs also spanned spike. Baseline antibody screening turned up just a handful of seropositive AZD1222 recipients.

For this clone: Its antigen is currently unknown.

The germline V and J ends were trimmed by 5 bases and 0 bases, with 15 bases remaining between them. The CDR3 has 16 residues. From germline, CDR1 is SEHNR and CDR2 FQNEAQ (reference sequence). The data were produced by immunoSEQ multiplex PCR, yet TCRdb's version contains in-frame clones alone and is incomplete. The data show around 83,000 clones, more than 70% seen once. This clonotype originated in an adult in good health. Sequences were derived from peripheral blood, sampled on day 0 of AZD1222 vaccination. The chain links TRBV7-9 to TRBJ2-3; D not certain. CDR3 in amino acids: CASSPHYRLSTDTQYF. In DNA form, the CDR3 reads TGTGCCAGCAGCCCACACTACCGACTTAGCACAGATACGCAGTATTTT.